Included here is one T cell receptor beta chain sequence, with context. The antigen is unknown. No conserved phenylalanine or tryptophan ends this CDR3, so it is likely a read error. The trim removed 5 bases at V and 4 bases at J, leaving 3 bases unmatched. The CDR3 is made up of 14 amino acids. Per germline, CDR1 SNHLY and CDR2 FYNNEI. TCR beta VDJ combinations and CDR3 sequences were profiled from genomic DNA. From the reads, TCRdb called clonotypes with MiXCR, one entry per CDR3 protein. This sample has 200,000 or so distinct CDR3 sequences, with around 66% found just once. This sample was included in a study of CD8+CD57+ T cells in acquired aplastic anemia. Study details: Yields of DNA that came from sorted CD4+ and CD8+ cells averaged roughly 3.2 ug.

Study-wide results and caveats: Some 30 was the count of CD8+ CDR3 sequences that patients shared with controls.

Source material: sorted CD4+, CD8+, or CD8+CD57+ T cells (not recorded which) from PBMCs. This sequence was found in a human donor with severe aplastic anemia or a healthy control (not recorded which). This chain connects TRBV2 to TRBJ1-3, with TRBD1 matching 9 bases. CDR3 DNA sequence: TGTGCCAGCAGTCGGGGACAGGGAGGAAACACCATATATCTT. Amino acid sequence: CASSRGQGGNTIYL.